This entry lists 21 T cell receptor beta chains sequenced from one sample in a study of cytomegalovirus exposure and HLA in healthy donors (TCRdb year 2017). The library was made by the immunoSEQ multiplex PCR assay. For the multiplex PCR, a mixture combining 60 forward primers for TCR Vbeta segments and 13 reverse primers for TCR Jbeta segments was used. TCRdb stores this immuneACCESS table with in-frame sequences only. Part of the clones is absent; in the studies checked, under half of the shortfall reflects unresolved V genes, and no reason is known for the rest. The sample has roughly 200,000 clones on record, about 77% of them singletons. Approximately 2.9% of the sample goes to the ten largest clones. The sample taken for sequencing was PBMCs. These receptors originate from a female donor in good health and CMV-seronegative.

V usage is TRBV5-4 and J usage is TRBJ2-1; D unresolved. Deletions cut 0 bases from V and 4 bases from J, with 8 bases between. The germline CDR1 and CDR2 sequences are SGHNT and YYREEE (reference sequence). The CDR3 spans 14 residues. This CDR3 is CASSLAGRYNEQFF. The CDR3 nucleotides are TGTGCCAGCAGCTTGGCCGGCAGGTACAATGAGCAGTTCTTC.

The chain uses TRBV7-3 and TRBJ2-7; TRBD2 matches 9 bases. Germline CDR1 SGHTA, CDR2 FQGTGA. CDR3 length: 15 amino acids. With 5 bases clipped from V and 5 bases from J, the junction kept 10 bases outside the gene matches. In nucleotides, the CDR3 is TGTGCCAGCAGCCTTAATGGCGGGGGGGAACACGAGCAGTACTTC. Amino acids: CASSLNGGGEHEQYF.

V is TRBV6-5 and J is TRBJ2-3, with D possibly matching TRBD1 (5 bases). The CDR3 runs 15 residues. Between the trimmed V and J ends, which lost 5 bases and 1 base, there was a span of 13 bases. Germline assignment: CDR1 MNHEY and CDR2 SVGAGI. The CDR3 sequence: CASSRTLGGTDTQYF. The CDR3 DNA reads TGTGCCAGCAGTAGAACCCTAGGGGGCACAGATACGCAGTATTTT.

This sequence joins TRBV29-1 and TRBJ2-7, with TRBD1 as a possible D gene (5 bases). V dropped 4 bases and J dropped 3 bases, with 22 bases sitting between them. The CDR3 totals 16 residues. Per germline, CDR1 SQVTM and CDR2 ANQGSEA. As DNA, the CDR3 is TGCAGCGTTGGAGGCCCGGTGGTGGGGCTGGGCTACGAGCAGTACTTC. This sequence encodes CSVGGPVVGLGYEQYF.

The chain links TRBV6-5 to TRBJ1-2; a weak D match, TRBD1 (5 bases). Germline lookup yields CDR1 MNHEY and CDR2 SVGAGI. The CDR3 loop spans 12 amino acids. The CDR3 is CAGGAGMSGYTF. The CDR3 DNA is TGTGCTGGGGGAGCGGGCATGAGTGGCTACACCTTC.

This clone was found a few times. V usage is TRBV7-2 and J usage is TRBJ2-7, with D hard to call. This CDR3 region has 13 residues. Germline V lookup: CDR1 SGHTA, CDR2 FQGNSA. With 1 base removed from V and 0 bases from J, the gap between germline ends came to 4 bases. This CDR3 reads CASSLGASYEQYF. CDR3 DNA: TGTGCCAGCAGCTTAGGGGCCTCCTACGAGCAGTACTTC.

V and J are TRBV13 and TRBJ2-7, with 7 nucleotides matching TRBD1. Germline CDR1 PRHDT, CDR2 FYEKMQ (reference sequence). Losses at the gene ends were 3 bases for V and 3 bases for J; bases not matched to a gene: 5. There are 14 residues in the CDR3. CDR3 DNA sequence: TGTGCCAGCAGCTTCGACAGGGCCCACTACGAGCAGTACTTC. It yields the protein CASSFDRAHYEQYF.

This clone was detected once. This chain connects TRBV18 to TRBJ2-7; TRBD1 agrees at 9 bases. The CDR3 has 15 amino acids. The V gene's germline CDR1 is KGHSH and CDR2 LQKENI. Germline trimming cut 6 bases from V and 1 base from J; bases unmatched to any gene: 7. In nucleotides, the CDR3 is TGTGCCAGCTCTGAAACAGGGGGCATATCCTACGAGCAGTACTTC. Amino acid sequence: CASSETGGISYEQYF.

This clone came up a few times. The chain joins TRBV25-1 to TRBJ2-1; D perhaps matches TRBD2 (5 bases). V was pared by 2 bases and J by 8 bases, with 7 bases between. The germline gives CDR1 MGHDK, CDR2 SYGVNS. The CDR3 sequence is 12 residues long. DNA for the CDR3: TGTGCCAGCAGTGAAGAGGGTTATGAGCAGTTCTTC. Translation gives CASSEEGYEQFF. The complete variable domain, with remaining parts taken from reference TRBV25-1 and TRBJ2-1, reads EADIYQTPRYLVIGTGKKITLECSQTMGHDKMYWYQQDPGMELHLIHYSYGVNSTEKGDLSSESTVSRIRTEHFPLTLESARPSHTSQYLCASSEEGYEQFFGPGTRLTVL.

The V call is TRBV2, the J call TRBJ1-5; 8 nucleotides agree with TRBD1. The V gene's germline CDR1 is SNHLY and CDR2 FYNNEI. Unmatched junction bases numbered 3, after V lost 2 bases and J lost 3 bases. CDR3 size: 15 residues. The CDR3 region is CASSEQGAYNQPQHF. The CDR3 bases are TGTGCCAGCAGTGAACAGGGGGCCTACAATCAGCCCCAGCATTTT.

The genes are TRBV27 and TRBJ2-7; 8 bases are a match to TRBD2. Germline V lookup: CDR1 MNHEY, CDR2 SMNVEV (reference sequence). CDR3 length: 15 residues. The junction had 8 bases not matched to a gene; V was cut back by 3 bases and J by 4 bases. For the CDR3, the DNA is TGTGCCAGCAGTTTGGGACCGGGAGGGGTATACGAGCAGTACTTC. It specifies CASSLGPGGVYEQYF.

This chain uses TRBV4-3 with TRBJ2-7, with a tentative D call TRBD2 (5 bases). The CDR3 has 16 residues. Trimming took 3 bases from V and 2 from J, leaving 17 bases between them. Germline CDR1 reads LGHNA; CDR2 reads YSLEER. The CDR3 nucleotides read TGCGCCAGCAGCCAGGTGAGTGGCGGGTCTACCTACGAGCAGTACTTC. It encodes CASSQVSGGSTYEQYF.

The gene calls are TRBV5-1 and TRBJ2-5, with unresolved D. Trimming removed 3 bases from V and 2 bases from J, with 14 bases in between. CDR3 size: 15 residues. Germline V gene sequence: CDR1 SGHRS, CDR2 YFSETQ. The CDR3 loop reads CASSSLLGIQETQYF. Written as DNA, the CDR3 is TGCGCCAGCAGCTCCTTATTGGGCATACAAGAGACCCAGTACTTC.

This chain uses TRBV27 with TRBJ2-5; the D is unclear. V gave up 0 bases and J gave up 4 bases, with 3 bases separating them. The CDR3 is 12 amino acids. The germline V gene encodes CDR1 MNHEY and CDR2 SMNVEV (reference sequence). The CDR3: CASSLSGETQYF. The CDR3, as DNA: TGTGCCAGCAGTTTATCCGGAGAGACCCAGTACTTC.

The chain joins TRBV5-4 to TRBJ2-4, with D uncertain. The germline gives CDR1 SGHNT, CDR2 YYREEE (reference sequence). The CDR3 totals 18 residues. The ends were cut back, 3 bases at V and 0 bases at J, with 19 bases in the middle. Written as DNA, the CDR3 is TGTGCCAGCAGCTCACGGTCTACCGCCTTCTTAGCCAAAAACATTCAGTACTTC. Translated, it gives CASSSRSTAFLAKNIQYF.

This clone was seen more than once but under ten times. This chain joins TRBV7-2 and TRBJ1-1; D might be TRBD1 (5 bases). CDR1 is SGHTA, CDR2 FQGNSA, per germline. The CDR3 consists of 13 residues. Trimming took 2 bases from V and 4 from J, leaving 8 bases between them. CDR3 in amino acids: CASSLRGSTEAFF. As DNA, the CDR3 is TGTGCCAGCAGCTTAAGGGGAAGCACTGAAGCTTTCTTT. The whole variable domain, filled in from reference TRBV7-2 and TRBJ1-1, reads GAGVSQSPSNKVTEKGKDVELRCDPISGHTALYWYRQSLGQGLEFLIYFQGNSAPDKSGLPSDRFSAERTGGSVSTLTIQRTQQEDSAVYLCASSLRGSTEAFFGQGTRLTVV.

This chain links TRBV2 with TRBJ2-4; 8 positions match TRBD1. This CDR3 has 16 residues. The junction had 7 bases not matched to a gene; V was cut back by 6 bases and J by 0 bases. Germline V gene sequence: CDR1 SNHLY, CDR2 FYNNEI. CDR3 region: CASSPGQGRAKNIQYF. DNA for the CDR3: TGTGCCAGCAGCCCCGGACAGGGAAGAGCCAAAAACATTCAGTACTTC.

The CDR3 DNA is TGTGCCAGCAGCCAAGCAACAGAGAACTATGGCTACACCTTC. Encoded protein: CASSQATENYGYTF. V is TRBV4-2 and J is TRBJ1-2; D gene uncertain. The CDR3 is made up of 14 amino acids. Germline CDR1 is LGHNA and CDR2 is YNFKEQ. Trimming cost V 1 base and J 2 bases, with 8 bases left between them.

The rearrangement uses TRBV7-2 and TRBJ1-5, with 8 bases identical to TRBD1. Looked up from germline, CDR1 is SGHTA and CDR2 is FQGNSA. The CDR3 is 15 amino acids. The V segment lost 3 bases and the J segment 6 bases; nucleotides outside the gene matches: 7. The CDR3 DNA reads TGTGCCAGCAGCTTTCAGGGGGCAGGTAGTCAGCCCCAGCATTTT. Protein sequence: CASSFQGAGSQPQHF.

The chain uses TRBV5-1 and TRBJ2-3; D ambiguous. The CDR3 has 15 amino acids. V was trimmed by 0 bases and J by 0 bases, leaving 8 bases between them. Looked up from germline, CDR1 is SGHRS and CDR2 is YFSETQ. The CDR3 DNA reads as TGCGCCAGCAGCTTGGGGGCCTCTAGCACAGATACGCAGTATTTT. Amino acids: CASSLGASSTDTQYF.

The chain is built from TRBV2 and TRBJ2-4; D might be TRBD2 (5 bases). V was trimmed by 6 bases and J by 0 bases, leaving 6 bases between them. The CDR3 is made up of 13 amino acids. The germline V gene encodes CDR1 SNHLY and CDR2 FYNNEI. CDR3 sequence reads: CASREEAKNIQYF. The CDR3 bases are TGTGCCAGCAGGGAGGAAGCCAAAAACATTCAGTACTTC.